Sequencing of this T cell receptor beta chain was carried out in a study of human thymus T cells (dated by TCRdb to 2020 to 2022). Context from the whole study: The study used under 10 infant thymus samples plus four related peripheral blood samples to characterize TCR alpha and beta repertoires. The infant donors were about 7 to 250 days old, and the cohort included five to seven males and a couple of females.

What the authors observed across the whole study: Thymus samples yielded on average approximately 840,000 unique TCRB clonotypes, compared with roughly 76,000 from blood samples. Both the thymic and the peripheral blood repertoires appeared to show biased V and J gene segment usage.

Points on this clone: Its recognized antigen is unknown. One base away there is no much larger clone; base qualities are not given.

CDR1 and CDR2 were assigned from the germline V gene as SGHAT and FQNNGV. The CDR3, from cysteine to phenylalanine, totals 17 residues. Left in the record is the CDR3 DNA by itself, 51 bases read in frame from the first base. V gives up 2 bases and J gives up 2 bases, and the segment between their germline ends measures 18 bases. Donors were immunologically healthy infants undergoing open corrective cardiac surgery for congenital heart defects in Finland. During surgery, a small roughly 0.5-1 mL aliquot of peripheral blood was collected from four of the eight donors. Genomic DNA from blood samples was extracted from all available leukocytes rather than from a fixed cell number. Erythrocytes were removed from blood with ACK lysis buffer, and the leukocytes were stored as pellets at -70 °C. A QIAsymphony instrument was used to extract genomic DNA from frozen cell pellets. TCRB and TCRAD loci were amplified from a standardized quantity of quality-controlled genomic DNA using the immunoSEQ multiplex PCR assay. The V(D)J region was spanned by amplicons of a length sufficient to cover the CDR3 and to identify V and J genes. Amplicon sequencing was performed on an Illumina platform through the commercial immunoSEQ service. As for the authors' bioinformatics: Primer bias and sequencing errors were corrected using previously described methods, and TCRAD and TCRB definitions followed the IMGT database. The repertoires were analysed using immunoSEQ Analyzer 3.0 and VDJTools for basic statistics, V/J segment usage, diversity estimates, rarefaction and pairwise overlap. Diversity was estimated with Chao1, ChaoE, Efron-Thisted, Shannon and inverse Simpson indices, and also on datasets down-sampled to the smallest sample. Repertoire overlap used strict matching of CDR3 nucleotide sequence, V gene and J gene, with Jaccard-based multidimensional scaling clustering. This is the immuneACCESS table as TCRdb keeps it, with only in-frame sequences that have V and J called. A part of the clones is gone; compared with another copy, unresolved V genes explain less than half, and the rest is unexplained. That table gives V, J and clone size, and the DNA gave D and trimming. The table for this sample lists approximately 49,000 clones; around 93% of them were counted only once. Together, the top ten hold approximately 0.16% of the sample.

Sequencing was performed on blood. This receptor chain uses TRBV11-2 and TRBJ1-2; the D gene is perhaps TRBD1, on 6 matching bases. The origin of this receptor is a girl in the first two years of life with a congenital heart defect but otherwise immunologically healthy. The CDR3: CASSLSGAISPNYGYTF. The nucleotide sequence reads TGTGCCAGCAGCTTATCGGGGGCTATCTCGCCCAACTATGGCTACACCTTC.